A selection of T cell receptor beta chains follows, all from one sample in a study of lung T cells in sarcoidosis with Löfgren's syndrome. TCRdb reanalysed the reads using MiXCR and keeps one entry per CDR3 protein. Of around 21,000 distinct CDR3 sequences in the sample, less than 25% were seen once. The sample taken for sequencing was CD4+ T cells from PBMCs. The receptors shown here come from a human donor with sarcoidosis (Löfgren's syndrome or another form), or a control subject (not recorded which). Both conserved end residues are part of each CDR3. The D gene is left open where the match is weak. Not all rows give a size; the values are once, few, many and, for expanded clones, a class.

D: TRBD1; J: TRBJ1-5; V: TRBV4-2; size: many; DNA: TGTGCCAGCAGCCAGGGTAGGGGGCGGAATCAGCCCCAGCATTTT; CDR3: CASSQGRGRNQPQHF
D: TRBD2; J: TRBJ2-2; V: TRBV29-1; size: -; DNA: TGCAGCGTTGGACTAGCGGGGAACACCGGGGAGCTGTTTTTT; CDR3: CSVGLAGNTGELFF
D: -; J: TRBJ1-1; V: TRBV20-1; size: many; DNA: TGCAGTGCTAGGGTCAGGTCTGACACTGAAGCTTTCTTT; CDR3: CSARVRSDTEAFF
D: TRBD2; J: TRBJ2-1; V: TRBV28; size: -; DNA: TGCGCCAGCAGTTCCCAGGGACTAGCGGGAGGTTTTGCCTATGAGCAGTTCTTC; CDR3: CASSSQGLAGGFAYEQFF
D: -; J: TRBJ2-3; V: TRBV15; size: medium-sized; DNA: TGTGCCACCAGCAGGGGAATGCGGGGTAGCACAGATACGCAGTATTTT; CDR3: CATSRGMRGSTDTQYF
D: -; J: TRBJ1-5; V: TRBV10-2; size: many; DNA: TGCGCCAGCAGTGAGTCGGGACACAGAAATCAGCCCCAGCATTTT; CDR3: CASSESGHRNQPQHF
D: -; J: TRBJ1-5; V: TRBV2; size: many; DNA: TGTGCCAGCAGTGAATCGACCAACGGCAATCAGCCCCAGCATTTT; CDR3: CASSESTNGNQPQHF
D: TRBD1; J: TRBJ1-5; V: TRBV28; size: many; DNA: TGTGCCAGTAGGATAACAGGGGAGTATAATCAGCCCCAGCATTTT; CDR3: CASRITGEYNQPQHF
D: -; J: TRBJ1-6; V: TRBV27; size: medium-sized; DNA: TGTGCCAGCAGTCCCTCCAAGTATAATTCACCCCTCCACTTT; CDR3: CASSPSKYNSPLHF
D: -; J: TRBJ2-1; V: TRBV7-3; size: many; DNA: TGTGCCAGCAGCTTAAATGGGGGGCTTAGCAATGAGCAGTTCTTC; CDR3: CASSLNGGLSNEQFF
D: TRBD1; J: TRBJ2-7; V: TRBV18; size: -; DNA: TGTGCCAGCTCAAAGACAGGGGGAAACGAGCAGTACTTC; CDR3: CASSKTGGNEQYF
D: TRBD1; J: TRBJ2-5; V: TRBV5-1; size: many; DNA: TGCGCCAGCAGCTTGGGGACAGGCAAGGGAGAGACCCAGTACTTC; CDR3: CASSLGTGKGETQYF
D: -; J: TRBJ2-1; V: TRBV20-1; size: many; DNA: TGCAGTGCTAGATGGTGGGGTGAGCAGTTCTTC; CDR3: CSARWWGEQFF
D: TRBD1; J: TRBJ2-2; V: TRBV19; size: many; DNA: TGTGCCTCAATGGGACAGGGCCCGATCGGGGAGCTGTTTTTT; CDR3: CASMGQGPIGELFF
D: -; J: TRBJ2-5; V: TRBV19; size: few; DNA: TGTGCCAGTAGTAAGTCCCGGACACGGGCCCGGGATACCCAGTACTTC; CDR3: CASSKSRTRARDTQYF
D: TRBD2; J: TRBJ2-3; V: TRBV27; size: medium-sized; DNA: TGTGCCAGCAGTTTGCGGGGGGTGAGCACAGATACGCAGTATTTT; CDR3: CASSLRGVSTDTQYF
D: -; J: TRBJ1-2; V: TRBV6-6; size: medium-sized; DNA: TGTGCCAGCAGTTACGGGGGGGACTATGGCTACACCTTC; CDR3: CASSYGGDYGYTF
D: -; J: TRBJ1-1; V: TRBV29-1; size: few; DNA: TGCAGCGTGGTGGGTCCGCTGGGGAACACTGAAGCTTTCTTT; CDR3: CSVVGPLGNTEAFF
D: -; J: TRBJ2-1; V: TRBV20-1; size: medium-sized; DNA: TGCAGTGCTAGGAGAGGTGAGCAGTTCTTC; CDR3: CSARRGEQFF
D: -; J: TRBJ2-3; V: TRBV15; size: -; DNA: TGTGCCACCAGCAGATCTACAGCGGACGATGCGCAGTATTTT; CDR3: CATSRSTADDAQYF
D: -; J: TRBJ1-1; V: TRBV28; size: medium-sized; DNA: TGTGCCAGCAGCCCCGTTGGGGCCGCTGAAGCTTTCTTT; CDR3: CASSPVGAAEAFF
D: -; J: TRBJ1-1; V: TRBV4-2; size: -; DNA: TGTGCCGGCAGCCAAATCATGAACACTGGAGCTTTCTTT; CDR3: CAGSQIMNTGAFF
D: -; J: TRBJ2-5; V: TRBV20-1; size: -; DNA: TGCAGTGCGGGCTCAAGTCAGGAGACCCAGTACTTC; CDR3: CSAGSSQETQYF
D: -; J: TRBJ1-4; V: TRBV28; size: many; DNA: TGTGCCAGCAGCTTTAGTTCAGAGTACCGGAATGAAAAACTGTTTTTT; CDR3: CASSFSSEYRNEKLFF
D: -; J: TRBJ2-7; V: TRBV20-1; size: many; DNA: TGCAGTGCTAGCCTCGACCGATACGAGCAGTACTTC; CDR3: CSASLDRYEQYF
D: -; J: TRBJ2-1; V: TRBV12-3/TRBV12-4; size: many; DNA: TGTGCCAGCAGTTCCTCTTCAGGAACGCTCAACAATGAGCAGTTCTTC; CDR3: CASSSSSGTLNNEQFF
D: -; J: TRBJ1-5; V: TRBV12-3/TRBV12-4; size: -; DNA: TGTGCCAGCAGTTTGGCCAACATGATGAGTCAGCCCCAGCATTTT; CDR3: CASSLANMMSQPQHF
D: -; J: TRBJ2-3; V: TRBV10-3; size: many; DNA: TGTGCCATCAGTGGAAGGGGATTTAGCACAGATACGCAGTATTTT; CDR3: CAISGRGFSTDTQYF
D: -; J: TRBJ2-1; V: TRBV16; size: many; DNA: TGTGCCAGCAGCCCAAGACCAGGATACAATGAGCAGTTCTTC; CDR3: CASSPRPGYNEQFF
D: TRBD1; J: TRBJ2-1; V: TRBV20-1; size: -; DNA: TGCAGTGCTATTGACAGGGGGCGAAGCAACGGGCAGTTCTTC; CDR3: CSAIDRGRSNGQFF
D: TRBD1; J: TRBJ1-1; V: TRBV20-1; size: medium-sized; DNA: TGCAGTGCTGAGGTCGGGACAGTGAACACTGAAGCTTTCTTT; CDR3: CSAEVGTVNTEAFF
D: -; J: TRBJ1-1; V: TRBV18; size: many; DNA: TGTGCCAGCTCACCTTCCAACCTGAACACTGAAGCTTTCTTT; CDR3: CASSPSNLNTEAFF
D: -; J: TRBJ2-1; V: TRBV28; size: many; DNA: TGTGCCAGCAGTTCTGGGCTCAATGAGCAGTTCTTC; CDR3: CASSSGLNEQFF
D: -; J: TRBJ1-1; V: TRBV5-1; size: many; DNA: TGCGCCAGCAGCTTGGAATCACAACCGAACACTGAAGCTTTCTTT; CDR3: CASSLESQPNTEAFF
D: -; J: TRBJ1-2; V: TRBV5-5; size: -; DNA: TGTGCCAGCAGCCCGGACGAAAAAGGGTTTTCCAACTATGGCTACACCTTC; CDR3: CASSPDEKGFSNYGYTF
D: TRBD1; J: TRBJ2-7; V: TRBV6-2/TRBV6-3; size: medium-sized; DNA: TGTGCCAGCAGTTACCCACTGACAGGGGACTACGAGCAGTACTTC; CDR3: CASSYPLTGDYEQYF
D: -; J: TRBJ2-1; V: TRBV30; size: many; DNA: TGTGCCTGGAGTGCCTCAGGGTTTGAGCAGTTCTTC; CDR3: CAWSASGFEQFF
D: -; J: TRBJ2-1; V: TRBV27; size: many; DNA: TGTGCCAGCAGTTTAAAGGACGGCTACAATGAGCAGTTCTTC; CDR3: CASSLKDGYNEQFF
D: -; J: TRBJ2-7; V: TRBV2; size: few; DNA: TGTGCCAGCAGGCGCGGCCCATACGAGCAGTACTTC; CDR3: CASRRGPYEQYF
D: TRBD1; J: TRBJ2-7; V: TRBV27; size: -; DNA: TGTGCCAGCAGTTCCCGGGACAGTGACTACGAGCAGTACTTC; CDR3: CASSSRDSDYEQYF
D: -; J: TRBJ2-5; V: TRBV6-2/TRBV6-3; size: medium-sized; DNA: TGTGCCAGCAGTTACCGCCGGGTAGAAGAGACCCAGTACTTC; CDR3: CASSYRRVEETQYF
D: -; J: TRBJ1-3; V: TRBV6-5; size: medium-sized; DNA: TGTGCCAGCAGCTACTGGTTTAAGCTTTCAATGGCCCATTCTGGAAACACCATATATTTT; CDR3: CASSYWFKLSMAHSGNTIYF
D: -; J: TRBJ1-1; V: TRBV7-9; size: many; DNA: TGTGCCAGCACCCATAAGGTGGCTGAAGCTTTCTTT; CDR3: CASTHKVAEAFF
D: -; J: TRBJ2-3; V: TRBV15; size: many; DNA: TGTGCCACCAGCAGAGATGTGTCAACCAGCACAGATACGCAGTATTTT; CDR3: CATSRDVSTSTDTQYF
D: -; J: TRBJ2-1; V: TRBV28; size: many; DNA: TGTGCCAGCAGTTATCCCCGGGGACGGTACAATGAGCAGTTCTTC; CDR3: CASSYPRGRYNEQFF
D: TRBD2; J: TRBJ2-1; V: TRBV27; size: medium-sized; DNA: TGTGCCAGCAGGCTAGCGGGAGGGAATGAGCAGTTCTTC; CDR3: CASRLAGGNEQFF
D: -; J: TRBJ1-2; V: TRBV25-1; size: few; DNA: TGTGCCAGCAGTGAATATGGCGAAGGGAACTATGGCTACGCCTTC; CDR3: CASSEYGEGNYGYAF
D: -; J: TRBJ1-6; V: TRBV20-1; size: many; DNA: TGCAGTGCTAGGGGTCGAGGGGGATCCTATAATTCACCCCTCCACTTT; CDR3: CSARGRGGSYNSPLHF
D: -; J: TRBJ2-2; V: TRBV27; size: medium-sized; DNA: TGTGCCAGCAGTTTATGGAGTTTCGGGGAGCTGTTTTTT; CDR3: CASSLWSFGELFF
D: TRBD2; J: TRBJ2-7; V: TRBV28; size: many; DNA: TGTGCCAGCAGTCTTACCCTACTAGCGGCCTACGAGCAGTACTTC; CDR3: CASSLTLLAAYEQYF
D: -; J: TRBJ2-7; V: TRBV6-5; size: -; DNA: TGTGCCAGTAGTGAATCGACTAGCTCCTACGAGCAGTACTTC; CDR3: CASSESTSSYEQYF
D: -; J: TRBJ2-1; V: TRBV6-2/TRBV6-3; size: -; DNA: TGCGCCAGCAGTTATGCAGGGGATCCCCCATTAAACAATGAGCAGTTCTTC; CDR3: CASSYAGDPPLNNEQFF
D: -; J: TRBJ1-2; V: TRBV20-1; size: medium-sized; DNA: TGCAGTGCTAGACCTGACCTGGGCAGCGGGAGTGGCTACACCTTC; CDR3: CSARPDLGSGSGYTF
D: TRBD2; J: TRBJ2-7; V: TRBV6-1; size: medium-sized; DNA: TGTGCCAGCAGTTTCACTAGCGGTCGATCCTACGAGCAGTACTTC; CDR3: CASSFTSGRSYEQYF